The 29 T cell receptor beta chains reported below all come from one sample, sequenced in a study of graft-versus-host responses after intestinal transplantation. Profiling relied on immunoSEQ multiplex PCR, and the TCRdb table lists in-frame clones only, not all of them. The sample includes 70,000 to 75,000 clones, roughly nine tenths of them seen just once. Antigens for these TCRs are unknown. The source material was unstimulated CD8+ T cells sorted from spleen or lymph node cells, sampled before intestinal transplant. These TCRs come from a human donor who received an intestinal transplant.

The gene calls are TRBV27 and TRBJ2-7; 10 bases agree with TRBD1. Germline V gene sequence: CDR1 MNHEY, CDR2 SMNVEV (reference sequence). Losses at the gene ends were 5 bases for V and 2 bases for J; bases not matched to a gene: 6. This CDR3 has 15 residues. For the CDR3, the DNA is TGTGCCAGCAGTCTACGACAGGGGGCGGCCTACGAGCAGTACTTC. It encodes CASSLRQGAAYEQYF.

This chain uses TRBV7-6 with TRBJ2-7; 9 bases agree with TRBD1. The CDR3 totals 16 residues. Germline V gene sequence: CDR1 SGHVS, CDR2 FNYEAQ. V lost 5 bases to trimming and J lost 2 bases; unmatched junction nucleotides: 10. The CDR3 loop is CASSISTGGGAYEQYF. As DNA, the CDR3 is TGTGCCAGCAGCATAAGTACAGGGGGCGGTGCCTACGAGCAGTACTTC. Full variable domain (rest looked up from reference TRBV7-6 and TRBJ2-7): GAGVSQSPRYKVTKRGQDVALRCDPISGHVSLYWYRQALGQGPEFLTYFNYEAQQDKSGLPNDRFSAERPEGSISTLTIQRTEQRDSAMYRCASSISTGGGAYEQYFGPGTRLTVT.

The chain couples TRBV6-6 to TRBJ1-5, with D unclear. The CDR3 covers 15 residues. CDR1 and CDR2 (germline): MNHNY, SVGAGI (reference sequence). The V end lost 8 bases, the J end lost 6 bases, and 20 bases lay between the germline ends. The chain's CDR3 is CASVRDPLLGQPQHF. As DNA, the CDR3 is TGTGCCAGCGTCCGGGATCCTTTACTCGGTCAGCCCCAGCATTTT.

J is TRBJ2-5 and V is TRBV28; no clear D gene. The CDR3 is 16 amino acids. The V end lost 6 bases, the J end lost 0 bases, and 17 bases lay between the germline ends. CDR1 is MDHEN, CDR2 SYDVKM, per germline. CDR3: CASRRLRNKNQETQYF. CDR3 DNA sequence: TGTGCCAGCAGACGACTGCGGAACAAAAACCAAGAGACCCAGTACTTC. The full variable domain, its missing parts supplied by reference TRBV28 and TRBJ2-5, is DVKVTQSSRYLVKRTGEKVFLECVQDMDHENMFWYRQDPGLGLRLIYFSYDVKMKEKGDIPEGYSVSREKKERFSLILESASTNQTSMYLCASRRLRNKNQETQYFGPGTRLLVL.

This clone was picked up a small number of times. CDR3 nucleotides: TGCGCCAGCAGCCAAGGGGACAGGGAGGTTACTGGAAACACCATATATTTT. Protein: CASSQGDREVTGNTIYF. The rearrangement uses TRBV4-1 and TRBJ1-3, with 9 bases aligning to TRBD1. Germline-derived CDR1 and CDR2 are MGHRA and YSYEKL. The CDR3 consists of 17 residues. The V gene end was trimmed by 1 base and the J gene end by 2 bases; junction bases not matched to a gene: 6.

This chain uses TRBV10-2 with TRBJ1-1; TRBD1 aligns across 8 bases. This CDR3 comprises 14 residues. V was clipped by 10 bases and J by 5 bases; unmatched bases: 12. The germline CDR1 and CDR2 sequences are WSHSY and SAAADI. As DNA, the CDR3 is TGCGCCACCGGGGTTTGGACAGGGAGAACTGAAGCTTTCTTT. It codes for CATGVWTGRTEAFF.

The J gene is TRBJ1-2, the V gene TRBV21-1; TRBD1 is the table's D call and was not checked against the DNA. TRBV21-1 is a known pseudogene. The CDR3 consists of 18 residues. The CDR3 region is CASSKAPVMAGVGYGYTF. The DNA for the CDR3 is TGTGCCAGCAGCAAGGCTCCGGTCATGGCAGGGGTTGGCTATGGCTACACCTTC.

This rearrangement joins TRBV7-8 to TRBJ1-6; D is perhaps TRBD1 (6 bases). Germline CDR1 reads SGHVS; CDR2 reads FQNEAQ. With 5 bases removed from V and 0 bases from J, the gap between germline ends came to 17 bases. The CDR3 spans 18 residues. The CDR3 region has the DNA TGTGCCAGCAGCCAATCGACAGGTTCCAGCTCCTATAATTCACCCCTCCACTTT. Translated: CASSQSTGSSSYNSPLHF.

The table lists this clone with a few counts. The rearrangement uses TRBV4-1 and TRBJ2-7; tentatively, D is TRBD1 (5 bases). The CDR3 spans 16 residues. V lost 0 bases and J 2 bases, leaving 14 bases between the germline ends. Germline V gene lookup returns CDR1 MGHRA and CDR2 YSYEKL. Here the CDR3 reads CASSQDRGSITYEQYF. The CDR3 DNA reads as TGCGCCAGCAGCCAAGATAGGGGCAGTATCACCTACGAGCAGTACTTC.

This sequence joins TRBV7-8 and TRBJ2-7; TRBD1 aligns across 9 bases. This CDR3 is built from 15 residues. Germline loops: CDR1 SGHVS, CDR2 FQNEAQ. J was trimmed by 6 bases and V by 3 bases; bases with no gene match: 9. CDR3 sequence: CASSLVAGQGVEQYF. The CDR3 coding sequence is TGTGCCAGCAGCTTGGTCGCGGGACAGGGCGTCGAGCAGTACTTC.

This chain connects TRBV9 to TRBJ2-5; 8 positions agree with TRBD2. This CDR3 has 16 residues. The J segment lost 2 bases and the V segment lost 3 bases, leaving 9 bases of the junction unmatched. Germline CDR1 reads SGDLS; CDR2 reads YYNGEE. Written as DNA, the CDR3 is TGTGCCAGCAGCGAAGAACTAGCGGCCAATCAAGAGACCCAGTACTTC. Translation gives CASSEELAANQETQYF.

This chain links TRBV10-2 with TRBJ2-2; 11 positions match TRBD2. From germline, CDR1 is WSHSY and CDR2 SAAADI. The CDR3 has 16 residues. The trim removed 6 bases at V and 3 bases at J, leaving 6 bases unmatched. The CDR3 DNA reads as TGCGCCAGCAGACTAGCGGGAGAGGGGGACACCGGGGAGCTGTTTTTT. Residues: CASRLAGEGDTGELFF.

The gene calls are TRBV5-1 and TRBJ1-6; 8 bases agree with TRBD1. With 0 bases clipped from V and 7 bases from J, the junction kept 3 bases outside the gene matches. Germline V CDR1 and CDR2: SGHRS, YFSETQ. The CDR3 has 15 amino acids. CDR3 in amino acids: CASSLATGENSPLHF. CDR3 DNA: TGCGCCAGCAGCTTGGCGACAGGGGAGAATTCACCCCTCCACTTT. Using reference TRBV5-1 and TRBJ1-6 for the parts outside the CDR3, the full variable domain is KAGVTQTPRYLIKTRGQQVTLSCSPISGHRSVSWYQQTPGQGLQFLFEYFSETQRNKGNFPGRFSGRQFSNSRSEMNVSTLELGDSALYLCASSLATGENSPLHFGNGTRLTVT.

The V and J genes are TRBV2 and TRBJ2-7; 8 nucleotides match TRBD1. Trimming removed 3 bases from V and 2 bases from J; junction bases left unmatched: 6. CDR1 SNHLY and CDR2 FYNNEI come from the germline V gene. The CDR3 extends over 15 amino acids. This CDR3 is CASSDPHRGAYEQYF. DNA for the CDR3: TGTGCCAGCAGTGATCCCCACAGGGGGGCCTACGAGCAGTACTTC.

The chain couples TRBV6-6 to TRBJ2-2, with a tentative D call TRBD1 (6 bases). V gave up 2 bases and J gave up 3 bases, with 10 bases separating them. CDR1 and CDR2 from the germline V gene are MNHNY and SVGAGI (reference sequence). The CDR3 has 15 residues. CDR3 nucleotides: TGTGCCAGCAGTTACGTGGGGGCGGACACCGGGGAGCTGTTTTTT. Translated: CASSYVGADTGELFF.

V gene TRBV27 combines with J gene TRBJ2-3, with D maybe TRBD1 (6 bases). Trimming left V 5 bases short and J 0 bases short, with 15 bases between. CDR1 is MNHEY and CDR2 is SMNVEV in the germline V gene (reference sequence). The CDR3 covers 16 residues. CDR3 protein: CASSLPGQTSTDTQYF. The CDR3 DNA is TGTGCCAGCAGTCTGCCGGGACAAACTAGCACAGATACGCAGTATTTT.

This clone was counted only a few times. The V gene is TRBV6-6, the J gene TRBJ1-6; D ambiguous. The V end was cut by 0 bases, the J end by 12 bases, with 12 bases between. The germline gives CDR1 MNHNY, CDR2 SVGAGI (reference sequence). This CDR3 contains 14 residues. The CDR3 coding sequence is TGTGCCAGCAGTTACTCAAGGCGGCGTGGACCCCTCCACTTT. It specifies CASSYSRRRGPLHF.

The chain has TRBV19 and TRBJ1-1, with TRBD1 matching 8 bases. This CDR3 is built from 14 residues. Germline V gene data show CDR1 as LNHDA and CDR2 as SQIVND (reference sequence). The J segment lost 1 base and the V segment lost 7 bases, leaving 5 bases of the junction unmatched. CDR3 residues: CASTLGQGNTEAFF. For the CDR3, the DNA is TGTGCCAGTACCTTAGGACAGGGGAACACTGAAGCTTTCTTT.

This clone has a single count. V usage is TRBV5-6 and J usage is TRBJ2-5; 7 bases match TRBD2. The J call may be incorrect, as the DNA end agrees better with TRBJ2-7. CDR3 size: 14 residues. Germline CDR1 SGHDT, CDR2 YYEEEE. In DNA, the CDR3 is TGTGCCAGCAGCTTGGCGGCGGGGGAGGACGAGCAGTACTTC. Amino acids: CASSLAAGEDEQYF.

This clone showed up just a few times. V is TRBV7-9 and J is TRBJ2-7, with D possibly TRBD2 on 6 matching bases. Trimming took off 6 bases at V and 5 bases at J, with 17 bases between the two ends. Germline V CDR1 and CDR2: SEHNR, FQNEAQ (reference sequence). This CDR3 comprises 14 residues. CDR3 in amino acids: CASSPRERADEQYF. The DNA for the CDR3 is TGTGCCAGCAGTCCCCGGGAGAGGGCTGACGAGCAGTACTTC.

The V gene is TRBV5-1, the J gene TRBJ2-1; TRBD1 matches 9 bases. V was pared by 4 bases and J by 3 bases, with 5 bases of the junction left unmatched. The germline V gene encodes CDR1 SGHRS and CDR2 YFSETQ. The CDR3 is made up of 15 amino acids. This CDR3 reads CASSAGTGLYNEQFF. The CDR3, as DNA: TGCGCCAGCAGCGCCGGGACAGGGCTCTACAATGAGCAGTTCTTC.

J is TRBJ1-2 and V is TRBV29-1; no clear D gene. The V gene's germline CDR1 is SQVTM and CDR2 ANQGSEA. The CDR3 length is 11 residues. The ends were cut back, 3 bases at V and 7 bases at J, with 9 bases in the middle. CDR3 DNA sequence: TGCAGCGTTGACAGGTTGGGTGGCTACACCTTC. As protein: CSVDRLGGYTF.

This chain uses TRBV7-6 with TRBJ2-1; 8 bases are a match to TRBD2. The V and J ends lost 3 bases and 1 base, in that order; junction bases with no gene match: 5. Looked up from germline, CDR1 is SGHVS and CDR2 is FNYEAQ. The length of the CDR3 is 16 residues. The DNA for the CDR3 is TGTGCCAGCAGCTTCAGCGGGAGAGGTTCCTACAATGAGCAGTTCTTC. Translating gives CASSFSGRGSYNEQFF.

The V gene is TRBV6-6, the J gene TRBJ1-4; 7 bases match TRBD1. The length of the CDR3 is 14 residues. CDR1 is MNHNY and CDR2 is SVGAGI in the germline V gene (reference sequence). V shed 8 bases, J shed 5 bases, and the junction held 8 bases outside the gene matches. CDR3 in DNA: TGTGCCAGCGACTCCGGGACAGAAAATGAAAAACTGTTTTTT. Amino acids: CASDSGTENEKLFF.

V usage is TRBV4-1 and J usage is TRBJ1-4, with 7 nucleotides matching TRBD1. Germline CDR1 reads MGHRA; CDR2 reads YSYEKL. The CDR3 runs to 14 residues. Losses at the gene ends were 4 bases for V and 7 bases for J; bases not matched to a gene: 6. The CDR3 coding sequence is TGCGCCAGCAGCCCTAGGGGGCTGGGTGAAAAACTGTTTTTT. Its translation is CASSPRGLGEKLFF.

The chain has TRBV4-1 and TRBJ2-3; TRBD1 agrees at 7 bases. This CDR3 is built from 15 residues. CDR1 MGHRA and CDR2 YSYEKL come from the germline V gene. J gave up 6 bases and V 0 bases, and 6 bases lay outside the gene matches. The CDR3 region is CASSQDQRGLDTQYF. CDR3 in DNA: TGCGCCAGCAGCCAAGATCAGAGGGGGCTCGATACGCAGTATTTT.

The chain has TRBV2 and TRBJ2-7; 10 positions match TRBD2. J lost 3 bases, V lost 6 bases, and 8 bases had no gene match. The CDR3 runs to 15 residues. Per germline, CDR1 SNHLY and CDR2 FYNNEI. CDR3 sequence reads: CASRASGRDFYEQYF. In nucleotides, the CDR3 is TGTGCCAGCAGGGCGAGCGGGAGGGACTTCTACGAGCAGTACTTC. Full variable domain (rest looked up from reference TRBV2 and TRBJ2-7): EPEVTQTPSHQVTQMGQEVILRCVPISNHLYFYWYRQILGQKVEFLVSFYNNEISEKSEIFDDQFSVERPDGSNFTLKIRSTKLEDSAMYFCASRASGRDFYEQYFGPGTRLTVT.

In its sample, this clone was seen once. V gene TRBV27 combines with J gene TRBJ2-7; TRBD2 matches at 10 bases. There are 15 residues in the CDR3. V lost 5 bases to trimming and J lost 4 bases; unmatched junction nucleotides: 8. The germline V gene has CDR1 MNHEY and CDR2 SMNVEV (reference sequence). The chain's CDR3 is CASSPLAGVAYEQYF. CDR3 nucleotide sequence: TGTGCCAGCAGTCCTCTAGCGGGAGTCGCTTACGAGCAGTACTTC.

The chain combines TRBV27 with TRBJ2-7; D not certain. Germline V gives CDR1 MNHEY, CDR2 SMNVEV (reference sequence). This CDR3 region has 14 residues. V was clipped by 3 bases and J by 0 bases, with 9 bases between them. This CDR3 reads CASSFGGSSYEQYF. The CDR3 region has the DNA TGTGCCAGCAGTTTCGGCGGCAGCTCCTACGAGCAGTACTTC.